Below are 22 T cell receptor beta chains sequenced from a single sample in a study of T cells in Graves' hyperthyroidism and ophthalmopathy. RNA transcripts yielded amplified TCR beta CDR3 regions. Initially, a first-round RT-PCR of the TCR CDR3 employed the HTBI primer set. TCRdb re-called the multiplex PCR reads through MiXCR, storing one row per CDR3 protein. This table holds about 350,000 distinct CDR3 sequences, more than 11% found once. Sample: blood. These receptors were collected from a young woman with Graves' hyperthyroidism.

This clonotype was counted ten times or more. This chain links TRBV10-3 with TRBJ2-2; D call uncertain. The ends were cut back, 0 bases at V and 7 bases at J, with 12 bases in the middle. From germline, CDR1 is ENHRY and CDR2 SYGVKD. The CDR3 consists of 15 residues. The chain's CDR3 is CAISESKLTNGELFF. In DNA, the CDR3 is TGTGCCATCAGTGAGTCAAAGCTGACGAACGGGGAGCTGTTTTTT.

The sample holds many counts of this clonotype. The V call is TRBV12-3 or TRBV12-4, the J call TRBJ1-1; D gene uncertain. Trimming removed 2 bases at V and 1 base at J, with 5 bases between. The CDR3 sequence is 13 residues long. CDR3 DNA: TGTGCCAGCAGTTTATGGAGGAACACTGAAGCTTTCTTT. It translates to CASSLWRNTEAFF.

About this clonotype itself: Just one base apart from a much larger clone, this may be a read error. The V and J genes are TRBV12-5 and TRBJ1-5; D unresolved. The germline CDR1 and CDR2 sequences are LGHNT and FRNRAP. Trimming left V 7 bases short and J 9 bases short, with 16 bases between. The CDR3 is 13 amino acids. CDR3 nucleotides: TGTGCTAGTGCCCTAAGGGTTTCTCGGCCCCAGCATTTT. This encodes CASALRVSRPQHF.

This clonotype was seen many times. V and J are TRBV28 and TRBJ2-5; 14 bases line up with TRBD2. Germline lookup yields CDR1 MDHEN and CDR2 SYDVKM. The length of the CDR3 is 14 residues. The V segment lost 10 bases and the J segment 3 bases; nucleotides outside the gene matches: 4. The CDR3 DNA reads as TGTGCCATAACGGGACTAGCGGGAGAAGAGACCCAGTACTTC. Translation gives CAITGLAGEETQYF.

The V gene is TRBV20-1, the J gene TRBJ1-6; TRBD1 might be the D (5 bases). The germline gives CDR1 DFQATT, CDR2 SNEGSKA (reference sequence). Deletions cut 3 bases from V and 18 bases from J, with 15 bases between. The CDR3 is 11 amino acids. DNA of the CDR3: TGCAGTGCTAGTTATCTTGGACACGACCACTTT. Encoded protein: CSASYLGHDHF.

This clonotype was observed at least ten times. The rearrangement links TRBV7-2 to TRBJ1-5, with D possibly being TRBD1 (5 bases). CDR3 length: 16 residues. Germline CDR1 reads SGHTA; CDR2 reads FQGNSA. Between the trimmed V and J ends, which lost 5 bases and 3 bases, there was a span of 17 bases. The CDR3 DNA reads TGTGCCAGCAGCCCCCCGGGCTCAGGGCCCAATCAGCCCCAGCATTTT. Translated: CASSPPGSGPNQPQHF.

This clonotype was picked up a small number of times. The V gene is TRBV20-1, the J gene TRBJ2-2; 9 bases map to TRBD1. Germline CDR1 is DFQATT and CDR2 is SNEGSKA (reference sequence). This CDR3 contains 16 residues. J gave up 3 bases and V 2 bases, and 7 bases lay outside the gene matches. CDR3 loop: CSARNVRQGDTGELFF. CDR3 bases: TGCAGTGCTAGAAACGTGAGACAGGGGGACACCGGGGAGCTGTTTTTT.

This clonotype was counted many times. This rearrangement joins TRBV7-3 to TRBJ2-1, with unresolved D. Trimming took off 2 bases at V and 1 base at J, with 9 bases between the two ends. Germline V gene sequence: CDR1 SGHTA, CDR2 FQGTGA. The CDR3 contains 15 residues. The CDR3, as DNA: TGTGCCAGCAGCTTAGGCAGTAAGTCCTACAATGAGCAGTTCTTC. It encodes CASSLGSKSYNEQFF.

This clonotype was observed a single time. A much more abundant neighbour one base away suggests this may be a read error. This chain uses TRBV20-1 with TRBJ2-5; D gene uncertain. There are 12 residues in the CDR3. CDR1 DFQATT and CDR2 SNEGSKA come from the germline V gene (reference sequence). The CDR3 coding sequence is TGCAGTGGGGCTAGTAACCAAGAGACCCACTACTTC. Translating it yields CSGASNQETHYF.

V gene TRBV5-4 combines with J gene TRBJ2-2; no clear D. V was trimmed by 7 bases and J by 0 bases, leaving 10 bases between them. The CDR3 sequence is 14 residues long. From germline, CDR1 is SGHNT and CDR2 YYREEE (reference sequence). DNA of the CDR3: TGTGCCAGCCGATTGGCAGCGAACACCGGGGAGCTGTTTTTT. This codes for CASRLAANTGELFF.

Only one count was recorded for this clonotype. CDR3 DNA: TGCGCCAGCAGCCCCCAGCGGGGCAGCTCCTACAATGAGCAGTTCTTC. It specifies CASSPQRGSSYNEQFF. The chain uses TRBV4-3 and TRBJ2-1, with 7 bases that match TRBD2. J gave up 0 bases and V 4 bases, and 6 bases lay outside the gene matches. CDR1 and CDR2 (germline): LGHNA, YSLEER. The CDR3 loop spans 16 amino acids.

The count of this clonotype is one. V usage is TRBV28 and J usage is TRBJ2-3; no reliable D call. V was pared by 4 bases and J by 1 base, with 9 bases between. The length of the CDR3 is 14 residues. Germline CDR1 reads MDHEN; CDR2 reads SYDVKM. The CDR3 loop is CASSSHGRTDTQYF. In nucleotides, the CDR3 is TGTGCCAGCAGTTCACACGGCCGCACAGATACGCAGTATTTT. Complete variable domain (other parts from reference TRBV28 and TRBJ2-3): DVKVTQSSRYLVKRTGEKVFLECVQDMDHENMFWYRQDPGLGLRLIYFSYDVKMKEKGDIPEGYSVSREKKERFSLILESASTNQTSMYLCASSSHGRTDTQYFGPGTRLTVL.

This clonotype was seen a few times. The chain couples TRBV24-1 to TRBJ2-3, with no clear D. The CDR3 runs 13 residues. Between the trimmed V and J ends, which lost 6 bases and 5 bases, there was a span of 11 bases. The germline CDR1 and CDR2 sequences are KGHDR and SFDVKD. The CDR3 DNA reads as TGTGCCACCAGTCATAGACAAAAAGATACGCAGTATTTT. Encoded protein: CATSHRQKDTQYF.

DNA for the CDR3: TGCAGTGCCCCTCGCTTTAGCGGGGGCTCCGAGCAGTACTTC. It encodes CSAPRFSGGSEQYF. V gene TRBV20-1 combines with J gene TRBJ2-7; 9 nucleotides align to TRBD2. Trimming took 6 bases from V and 6 from J; bases not matched to a gene: 12. Germline V CDR1 and CDR2: DFQATT, SNEGSKA (reference sequence). The CDR3 contains 14 residues.

This clonotype occurred a few times. This chain connects TRBV5-1 to TRBJ2-1, with 11 positions matching TRBD2. The CDR3 loop spans 16 amino acids. In germline, CDR1 is SGHRS, CDR2 YFSETQ. Trimming took 3 bases from V and 10 from J; bases not matched to a gene: 12. The CDR3 DNA follows: TGCGCCAGCAGCTCCACTAGACTAGCGGGACGCGAAGAGCAGTTCTTC. It translates to CASSSTRLAGREEQFF.

In the case of this clonotype: Since the CDR3 does not end with the conserved phenylalanine or tryptophan, this likely comes from a read error. V is TRBV29-1 and J is TRBJ2-7; 9 bases map to TRBD2. Looked up from germline, CDR1 is SQVTM and CDR2 is ANQGSEA. After removal of 8 bases from V and 2 bases from J, the junction contained 7 bases not matched to a gene. This CDR3 comprises 13 residues. The CDR3 region is CSISSGGPYEQYL. DNA of the CDR3: TGCAGCATCAGTAGCGGGGGACCCTACGAGCAGTACCTC.

Concerning this clonotype itself: This may come from a read error, since a much larger clone is one base off. This chain connects TRBV7-8 to TRBJ1-4; D uncertain. Germline V CDR1 and CDR2: SGHVS, FQNEAQ. The CDR3 has 15 residues. CDR3 in amino acids: CASSQSRGYAEKLLF. DNA of the CDR3: TGTGCCAGCAGCCAAAGTCGAGGGTATGCCGAAAAACTGCTTTTT.

The chain recombines TRBV20-1 with TRBJ1-4, with D hard to call. The V and J ends lost 5 bases and 0 bases respectively, with 10 bases between them. This CDR3 is 14 amino acids long. The germline CDR1 and CDR2 sequences are DFQATT and SNEGSKA (reference sequence). The CDR3 DNA follows: TGCAGTGCTGCTGGCGGTGCAACTAATGAAAAACTGTTTTTT. It encodes CSAAGGATNEKLFF.

This chain uses TRBV3-1 with TRBJ2-5; tentative D call: TRBD2 (6 bases). V gave up 0 bases and J gave up 5 bases, with 16 bases separating them. Looked up from germline, CDR1 is LGHDT and CDR2 is YNNKEL (reference sequence). The CDR3 contains 16 residues. In DNA form, the CDR3 reads TGTGCCAGCAGCCAAGAAGACACCGGGAGCGTGGAGACCCAGTACTTC. The encoded protein is CASSQEDTGSVETQYF.

The J gene is TRBJ2-3, the V gene TRBV19; 7 bases agree with TRBD1. CDR3 length equals 14 residues. Germline lookup yields CDR1 LNHDA and CDR2 SQIVND (reference sequence). With V trimmed by 7 bases and J by 2 bases, 6 bases remained unmatched. The CDR3 loop is CASTRTGYTDTQYF. CDR3 coding DNA: TGTGCCAGTACAAGGACAGGTTACACAGATACGCAGTATTTT.

This clonotype showed up just a few times. CDR3 sequence reads: CASLPYGNTGELFF. CDR3 coding DNA: TGTGCCAGCCTCCCCTACGGGAACACCGGGGAGCTGTTTTTT. The chain couples TRBV7-6 to TRBJ2-2; D is undetermined. V gave up 8 bases and J gave up 1 base, with 11 bases separating them. This CDR3 has 14 residues. Germline CDR1 reads SGHVS; CDR2 reads FNYEAQ.

This clonotype was recorded many times. V gene TRBV12-3 or TRBV12-4 combines with J gene TRBJ1-1; the match to TRBD1 covers 9 bases. The CDR3 is 18 amino acids. V lost 5 bases, J lost 10 bases, and 23 bases stayed unmatched. CDR3 in amino acids: CASSPYSPGTGRGLPAFF. CDR3 coding DNA: TGTGCCAGCAGTCCTTACTCTCCCGGGACAGGGAGAGGACTTCCAGCTTTCTTT.